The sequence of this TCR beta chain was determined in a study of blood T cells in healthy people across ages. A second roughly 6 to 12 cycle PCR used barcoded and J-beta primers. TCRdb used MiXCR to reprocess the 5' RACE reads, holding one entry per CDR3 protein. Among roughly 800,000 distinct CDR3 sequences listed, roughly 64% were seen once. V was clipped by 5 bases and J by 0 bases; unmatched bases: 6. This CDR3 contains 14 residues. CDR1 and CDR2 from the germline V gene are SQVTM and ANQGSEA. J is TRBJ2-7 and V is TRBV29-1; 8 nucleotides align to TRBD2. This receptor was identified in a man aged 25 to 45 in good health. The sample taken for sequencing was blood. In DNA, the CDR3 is TGCAGCGTTAGTAGCGGGACCTCCTCCTACGAGCAGTACTTC. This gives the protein CSVSSGTSSYEQYF.